A selection of T cell receptor beta chains follows, all from one sample in a study of blood T cell repertoires in COVID-19. The method was immunoSEQ multiplex PCR; TCRdb's version includes in-frame clones alone and lacks a portion of them. The repertoire holds 150,000 to 200,000 clones, about 90% seen once, with approximately 9.4% in the top ten. The sequencing input was PBMCs or T cells enriched from blood (not recorded which). The source is a woman younger than 30 who had recovered from COVID-19. Both conserved end residues are trimmed from each CDR3. The order of the fields is J gene, V gene, CDR3 protein.

J: TRBJ2-3
V: TRBV6-5
CDR3: ASSPRLRDTQY

J: TRBJ1-4
V: TRBV10-3
CDR3: ATGTGGGDEKLF

J: TRBJ2-1
V: TRBV19
CDR3: ASSPGGPGNEQF

J: TRBJ1-2
V: TRBV19
CDR3: ASSMSGTAVVAGYGYT

J: TRBJ2-2
V: TRBV7-3
CDR3: ASSYQGQGINTGELF

J: TRBJ1-3
V: TRBV14
CDR3: ASSQVGALESTIY

J: TRBJ1-1
V: TRBV30
CDR3: AWSGQVDTEAF

J: TRBJ1-3
V: TRBV20-1
CDR3: SASSGLGGNTIY

J: TRBJ1-2
V: TRBV28
CDR3: ASRPGGGLTRGYT

J: TRBJ2-1
V: TRBV9
CDR3: ASSVGASGTPTSYNEQF

J: TRBJ2-7
V: TRBV6-6
CDR3: ASSYRQPYEQY

J: TRBJ1-2
V: TRBV7-8
CDR3: ASSLEYSGYGYT

J: TRBJ2-1
V: TRBV24-1
CDR3: ATGGPGLAGETPLNEQF

J: TRBJ2-7
V: TRBV27
CDR3: ASSSLQGAPFRSSYEQY

J: TRBJ2-5
V: TRBV7-6
CDR3: ASSLGPGGPEETQY

J: TRBJ1-2
V: TRBV6-5
CDR3: ASSYSPLTVDGYT

J: TRBJ2-1
V: TRBV4-3
CDR3: ASSPTGEGIFEQF

J: TRBJ2-7
V: TRBV24-1
CDR3: ATNSGGPLYEQY

J: TRBJ2-5
V: TRBV10-1
CDR3: ASSEGLAGQETQY

J: TRBJ2-1
V: TRBV28
CDR3: ASRVTGTNNEQF

J: TRBJ2-2
V: TRBV5-1
CDR3: ASRWTGSDTGELF

J: TRBJ1-2
V: TRBV5-6
CDR3: ASSIRDSNYGYT

J: TRBJ2-5
V: TRBV6-5
CDR3: ASSMGRETQY

J: TRBJ2-3
V: TRBV27
CDR3: ASSSYRDRGRRTDTQY

J: TRBJ1-1
V: TRBV4-3
CDR3: ASSHSLGGKPEAF

J: TRBJ1-1
V: TRBV6-5
CDR3: ASRRGNTEAF

J: TRBJ2-7
V: TRBV19
CDR3: ASSPYLGEQY

J: TRBJ2-1
V: TRBV19
CDR3: ASSSGSHNEQF

J: TRBJ2-2
V: TRBV10-1
CDR3: ASKDGGDTGELF

J: TRBJ2-5
V: TRBV5-1
CDR3: ASSLVEGSGGRETQY

J: TRBJ1-2
V: TRBV4-2
CDR3: ASSQESGQGRYGYT

J: TRBJ1-4
V: TRBV5-1
CDR3: ASSSKPNNPGSGLF

J: TRBJ2-1
V: TRBV9
CDR3: ASSLRDFYNEQF

J: TRBJ1-2
V: TRBV11-1
CDR3: ASSLDRSNGYT

J: TRBJ2-2
V: TRBV2
CDR3: ASSSDRFSAGELF

J: TRBJ1-1
V: TRBV20-1
CDR3: SAYRATEAF

J: TRBJ2-5
V: TRBV30
CDR3: AWSVLTSGAPRETQY

J: TRBJ2-1
V: TRBV5-1
CDR3: ASSFGTAGEQF

J: TRBJ1-5
V: TRBV5-6
CDR3: ASSNFLSNQPQH

J: TRBJ1-6
V: TRBV10-2
CDR3: ASSEGGGQGLSPLH